Listed below are T cell receptor beta chains from one sample, sequenced in a study of cytomegalovirus exposure and HLA in healthy donors. Sequencing used immunoSEQ multiplex PCR; TCRdb keeps in-frame clones, though not all of them. The repertoire holds 150,000 to 200,000 clones, with approximately 80% as singletons. Sequencing was done on a sample of PBMCs. The receptors derive from a woman aged 50 to 65 in good health and CMV-seronegative. Both conserved end residues are part of each CDR3. The D gene is left open where the match is weak. For some rows the clone size is stated as once, few or many, or as a class when expanded; others skip it.

TRBV28	TRBJ2-5	.	TRBD1	CASSRDRGRETQYF	TGTGCCAGCAGTCGGGACAGGGGGCGAGAGACCCAGTACTTC
TRBV28	TRBJ1-3	.	TRBD1	CASSSGGAVGNTIYF	TGTGCCAGCAGTTCAGGGGGCGCGGTTGGAAACACCATATATTTT
TRBV5-1	TRBJ1-1	.	TRBD1	CASSFRTGGQKLRGTEAFF	TGCGCCAGCAGCTTCCGGACAGGGGGCCAAAAGTTAAGAGGTACTGAAGCTTTCTTT
TRBV27	TRBJ2-7	.	TRBD2	CASTKPGRTFSEQYF	TGTGCCAGCACTAAACCCGGGAGGACATTTAGCGAGCAGTACTTC
TRBV9	TRBJ1-4	.	.	CASSVGAGGNEKLFF	TGTGCCAGCAGCGTAGGGGCAGGAGGGAATGAAAAACTGTTTTTT
TRBV28	TRBJ1-2	.	.	CASARGRGSGGYTF	TGTGCCAGCGCCCGAGGGCGGGGTTCGGGTGGCTACACCTTC
TRBV6-1	TRBJ2-2	few	TRBD2	CASSALAGAPGELFF	TGTGCCAGCAGTGCACTAGCGGGAGCGCCCGGGGAGCTGTTTTTT
TRBV19	TRBJ1-5	.	TRBD1	CASSPGQGFGQPQHF	TGTGCCAGTAGCCCTGGACAGGGGTTCGGTCAGCCCCAGCATTTT
TRBV5-8	TRBJ2-7	.	.	CASSVVRGYEQYF	TGTGCCAGCAGCGTAGTGCGGGGCTACGAGCAGTACTTC
TRBV20-1	TRBJ1-2	.	.	CSATVNYGYTF	TGCAGTGCGACAGTTAACTATGGCTACACCTTC
TRBV5-5	TRBJ2-5	few	TRBD1	CASRRQGRPGETQYF	TGTGCCAGCAGACGACAGGGGCGCCCGGGAGAGACCCAGTACTTC
TRBV30	TRBJ2-5	.	.	CAWSVSVETQYF	TGTGCCTGGAGTGTGTCCGTAGAGACCCAGTACTTC
TRBV4-1	TRBJ1-1	.	.	CASSQVETRARTGTEAFF	TGCGCCAGCAGCCAAGTTGAGACAAGGGCCCGAACAGGCACTGAAGCTTTCTTT
TRBV5-1	TRBJ1-5	.	.	CASSPTGPNQPQHF	TGCGCCAGCAGTCCGACAGGTCCCAATCAGCCCCAGCATTTT
TRBV14	TRBJ2-5	.	.	CASSQAQAAIQETQYF	TGTGCCAGCAGCCAAGCCCAGGCAGCTATACAAGAGACCCAGTACTTC
TRBV6-6	TRBJ2-3	.	.	CASSYRDLDTQYF	TGTGCCAGCAGTTACAGGGACTTAGATACGCAGTATTTT
TRBV14	TRBJ1-2	.	TRBD1	CASSLQGRNGYTF	TGTGCCAGCAGTCTACAGGGGAGGAATGGCTACACCTTC
TRBV4-2	TRBJ1-5	.	.	CASSQDQGSHQPQHF	TGTGCCAGCAGCCAAGATCAGGGATCCCATCAGCCCCAGCATTTT
TRBV19	TRBJ1-1	.	.	CASSPRGYTEAFF	TGTGCCAGTAGTCCCAGGGGTTACACTGAAGCTTTCTTT
TRBV4-1	TRBJ2-3	.	TRBD2	CAIGAGGRTDTQYF	TGCGCTATAGGGGCGGGGGGGCGGACAGATACGCAGTATTTT
TRBV5-4	TRBJ2-2	.	.	CASSLQGPTGELFF	TGTGCCAGCAGCTTACAGGGCCCTACCGGGGAGCTGTTTTTT
TRBV5-4	TRBJ1-1	.	.	CASSLWVPGGTEAFF	TGTGCCAGCAGCTTGTGGGTCCCAGGAGGAACTGAAGCTTTCTTT
TRBV27	TRBJ1-5	.	.	CASSSLRGVRYQPQHF	TGTGCCAGCAGTTCCCTCCGGGGGGTTCGGTATCAGCCCCAGCATTTT
TRBV25-1	TRBJ1-6	.	TRBD1	CASSGSGTGGSPLHF	TGTGCCAGCAGTGGGTCCGGGACAGGGGGTTCACCCCTCCACTTT
TRBV6-5	TRBJ2-3	.	.	CASSPPEIDTQYF	TGTGCCAGCAGTCCCCCAGAAATAGATACGCAGTATTTT
TRBV4-3	TRBJ1-2	.	.	CASSQDGTGNDALYGYTF	TGCGCCAGCAGCCAAGATGGAACAGGGAATGATGCCCTCTATGGCTACACCTTC
TRBV19	TRBJ1-1	few	.	CASQKAGQANTEAFF	TGTGCCAGCCAGAAAGCGGGGCAGGCGAACACTGAAGCTTTCTTT
TRBV28	TRBJ1-1	.	TRBD1	CASSLFGTGSLEAFF	TGTGCCAGCAGTTTATTTGGGACAGGATCGTTAGAAGCTTTCTTT
TRBV5-6	TRBJ1-6	.	.	CASSLLSGGGLHNNSPLHF	TGTGCCAGCAGCTTACTTTCGGGTGGAGGGCTCCACAATAATTCACCCCTCCACTTT
TRBV7-3	TRBJ2-2	.	.	CASSPPGSGELFF	TGTGCCAGCAGCCCCCCAGGCTCCGGGGAGCTGTTTTTT
TRBV5-1	TRBJ2-1	.	TRBD2	CASSFLVLAGGSRANEQFF	TGCGCCAGCAGTTTCTTAGTTCTAGCGGGGGGGTCCAGGGCCAATGAGCAGTTCTTC
TRBV30	TRBJ2-1	.	TRBD2	CAWSGLAGEEQFF	TGTGCCTGGAGTGGGCTAGCGGGAGAGGAGCAGTTCTTC
TRBV7-7	TRBJ2-1	.	.	CASSLGTGGPRVDEQFF	TGTGCCAGCAGCTTAGGGACCGGGGGGCCCAGGGTCGATGAGCAGTTCTTC
TRBV6-5	TRBJ1-2	once	TRBD1	CASSLRWTGYGYTF	TGTGCCAGCAGTCTACGATGGACAGGGTATGGCTACACCTTC
TRBV6-5	TRBJ2-1	.	.	CASSYSPSDNEQFF	TGTGCCAGCAGTTACTCGCCTAGCGACAATGAGCAGTTCTTC
TRBV5-6	TRBJ1-4	.	.	CASSLVTGANEKLFF	TGTGCCAGCAGCTTGGTGACAGGAGCTAATGAAAAACTGTTTTTT
TRBV7-2	TRBJ2-3	few	.	CASSPGGSTDTQYF	TGTGCCAGCAGCCCTGGAGGTTCTACAGATACGCAGTATTTT
TRBV11-1	TRBJ2-2	.	.	CASSLEGSGELFF	TGTGCCAGCAGCTTGGAGGGGTCCGGGGAGCTGTTTTTT
TRBV7-8	TRBJ1-6	.	TRBD1	CASSRGQENSPLHF	TGTGCCAGCAGCCGGGGACAGGAGAATTCACCCCTCCACTTT
TRBV7-9	TRBJ2-2	.	.	CASSLGTSRTGELFF	TGTGCCAGCAGCTTAGGGACTTCCCGCACCGGGGAGCTGTTTTTT
TRBV28	TRBJ1-5	.	.	CASRVSDQPQHF	TGTGCCAGCCGGGTCTCGGATCAGCCCCAGCATTTT
TRBV4-1	TRBJ1-1	.	TRBD1	CASSPSTGTTLNTEAFF	TGCGCCAGCAGCCCTTCGACAGGGACCACCCTGAACACTGAAGCTTTCTTT
TRBV10-3	TRBJ1-2	.	TRBD1	CAISERGVNDRAGYTF	TGTGCCATCAGTGAGAGGGGGGTTAACGACAGGGCTGGCTACACCTTC
TRBV5-1	TRBJ2-5	.	.	CASSLEGAQYF	TGCGCCAGCAGCTTGGAGGGAGCCCAGTACTTC
TRBV6-6	TRBJ2-3	.	.	CASSPGLTQYF	TGTGCCAGCAGTCCGGGACTTACGCAGTATTTT
TRBV18	TRBJ2-7	few	TRBD2	CASSTTSDSYEQYF	TGTGCCAGCTCTACGACTAGCGACTCCTACGAGCAGTACTTC
TRBV6-1	TRBJ2-2	.	TRBD2	CASNSGSRNTGELFF	TGTGCCAGCAATAGCGGGAGTCGGAACACCGGGGAGCTGTTTTTT
TRBV28	TRBJ1-3	.	TRBD1	CASSHGTGGFAGTIYF	TGTGCCAGCAGTCACGGGACAGGGGGCTTTGCGGGCACCATATATTTT
TRBV18	TRBJ1-4	.	.	CASSLTKGEREKLFF	TGTGCCAGCTCACTCACAAAAGGGGAAAGAGAAAAACTGTTTTTT
TRBV5-6	TRBJ2-7	.	.	CASSSTVEYEQYF	TGTGCCAGCAGCTCCACAGTCGAGTACGAGCAGTACTTC
TRBV7-8	TRBJ2-2	.	.	CASSPGLSGELFF	TGTGCCAGCAGCCCCGGACTCTCCGGGGAGCTGTTTTTT
TRBV29-1	TRBJ2-7	.	TRBD1	CSVEGQGAYEQYF	TGCAGCGTTGAGGGACAGGGGGCTTACGAGCAGTACTTC
TRBV7-9	TRBJ1-3	.	.	CASILDMSPGNTIYF	TGTGCCAGCATCCTGGACATGTCCCCTGGAAACACCATATATTTT
TRBV5-5	TRBJ2-5	.	TRBD2	CASSPAAGVGFETQYF	TGTGCCAGCAGCCCTGCGGCGGGAGTGGGTTTTGAGACCCAGTACTTC
TRBV28	TRBJ1-5	few	.	CASSGRDQPQHF	TGTGCCAGCAGTGGGAGGGATCAGCCCCAGCATTTT